The 23 T cell receptor beta chains below were found in one sample sequenced in a study of response to subunit inactivated influenza vaccine. MiXCR, run by TCRdb on the RT-PCR reads, gives a single entry per CDR3 protein. The table has hundreds of thousands of distinct CDR3 sequences, 13% to 15% seen once. The sample in question was PBMCs from blood, obtained 14 to 15 days before vaccination. All receptors derive from a man in his fifties or sixties who received an inactivated influenza vaccine.

The chain uses TRBV11-2 and TRBJ2-1; D is tentatively TRBD1 or TRBD2 (7 bases each). The V and J ends lost 3 bases and 7 bases respectively, with 19 bases between them. In germline, CDR1 is SGHAT, CDR2 FQNNGV. The CDR3 extends over 16 amino acids. The CDR3 loop reads CASSFGPRGGGNEQFF. The CDR3 DNA reads TGTGCCAGCAGCTTTGGCCCCAGGGGGGGAGGTAATGAGCAGTTCTTC.

In its sample, this clonotype was seen many times. The chain joins TRBV12-3 or TRBV12-4 to TRBJ2-5; perhaps TRBD1 as D (6 bases). CDR3 size: 13 residues. The V gene lost 3 bases and the J gene lost 5 bases, with 10 bases spanning the gap. The CDR3 region has the DNA TGTGCCAGCAGTTTTGGGACACTGGAGACCCAGTACTTC. Residues: CASSFGTLETQYF.

This clonotype was detected only once. The chain couples TRBV11-2 to TRBJ2-5; 10 bases are a match to TRBD2. Germline V gives CDR1 SGHAT, CDR2 FQNNGV. The CDR3 length is 15 residues. The V and J ends lost 5 bases and 2 bases, in that order; junction bases with no gene match: 5. The CDR3 loop is CASSLSGGSQETQYF. Written as DNA, the CDR3 is TGTGCCAGCAGCCTTAGCGGGGGGTCACAAGAGACCCAGTACTTC. The full variable domain, its missing parts supplied by reference TRBV11-2 and TRBJ2-5, is EAGVAQSPRYKIIEKRQSVAFWCNPISGHATLYWYQQILGQGPKLLIQFQNNGVVDDSQLPKDRFSAERLKGVDSTLKIQPAKLEDSAVYLCASSLSGGSQETQYFGPGTRLLVL.

The chain employs TRBV20-1 and TRBJ2-1, with D unresolved. Germline V gene sequence: CDR1 DFQATT, CDR2 SNEGSKA (reference sequence). This CDR3 is 14 amino acids long. The ends were cut back, 1 base at V and 4 bases at J, with 11 bases in the middle. CDR3 sequence (DNA): TGCAGTGCTAGAGTAAGCCGAACTTACAATGAGCAGTTCTTC. It encodes CSARVSRTYNEQFF.

The rearrangement joins TRBV6-1 to TRBJ2-3; TRBD1 is a possible D gene (6 bases). Germline CDR1 MNHNS, CDR2 SASEGT. The length of the CDR3 is 14 residues. V shed 6 bases and J shed 1 base, with 11 bases lying between them. DNA of the CDR3: TGTGCCAGCAGGACAGGACGGGGCACAGATACGCAGTATTTT. It translates to CASRTGRGTDTQYF.

The chain links TRBV7-2 to TRBJ2-3, with 10 bases that match TRBD1. There are 16 residues in the CDR3. V trimming: 3 bases; J trimming: 3 bases; junction bases outside the gene matches: 6. CDR1 is SGHTA and CDR2 is FQGNSA in the germline V gene. CDR3 loop: CASSFPGQGYTDTQYF. The CDR3 nucleotides are TGTGCCAGCAGCTTCCCGGGACAGGGGTATACAGATACGCAGTATTTT.

The table lists this clonotype with a few counts. V is TRBV12-3 or TRBV12-4 and J is TRBJ2-3; TRBD2 matches at 10 bases. The CDR3 has 15 residues. Trimming took 2 bases from V and 6 from J; bases not matched to a gene: 5. Written as DNA, the CDR3 is TGTGCCAGCAGTTTACAGCGGGGGGGCTCGGATACGCAGTATTTT. Translated: CASSLQRGGSDTQYF.

This clonotype was counted a few times. V and J are TRBV15 and TRBJ2-1; D remains unclear. Trimming removed 0 bases from V and 3 bases from J, with 12 bases in between. The germline V gene has CDR1 LNHNV and CDR2 YYDKDF (reference sequence). The CDR3 spans 16 residues. The CDR3 region is CATSRDQLGLYNEQFF. The CDR3 bases are TGTGCCACCAGCAGAGATCAGTTGGGCCTCTACAATGAGCAGTTCTTC. Complete variable domain (other parts from reference TRBV15 and TRBJ2-1): DAMVIQNPRYQVTQFGKPVTLSCSQTLNHNVMYWYQQKSSQAPKLLFHYYDKDFNNEADTPDNFQSRRPNTSFCFLDIRSPGLGDTAMYLCATSRDQLGLYNEQFFGPGTRLTVL.

This clonotype has more than one count but fewer than ten. V usage is TRBV12-3 or TRBV12-4 and J usage is TRBJ1-4; D unresolved. This CDR3 contains 14 residues. Trimming took 5 bases from V and 5 from J, leaving 12 bases between them. CDR3: CASSPGGSNEKLFF. The CDR3 nucleotides are TGTGCCAGCAGTCCAGGAGGCAGCAATGAAAAACTGTTTTTT.

This clonotype was detected ten times or more. This sequence joins TRBV28 and TRBJ1-4, with D perhaps matching TRBD1 (6 bases). This CDR3 spans 16 amino acids. CDR1 MDHEN and CDR2 SYDVKM come from the germline V gene. V was trimmed by 0 bases and J by 2 bases, leaving 10 bases between them. The CDR3 region has the DNA TGTGCCAGCAGTTTATGGGGGGGGCAGACTAATGAAAAACTGTTTTTT. Encoded protein: CASSLWGGQTNEKLFF.

The sample holds many counts of this clonotype. The CDR3 loop reads CASSYRVNNEQFF. The DNA for the CDR3 is TGTGCCAGCAGTTATAGAGTCAACAATGAGCAGTTCTTC. V is TRBV6-2 or TRBV6-3 and J is TRBJ2-1; D ambiguous. There are 13 residues in the CDR3. V dropped 3 bases and J dropped 5 bases, with 8 bases sitting between them. CDR1 MNHEY and CDR2 SVGEGT come from the germline V gene.

This clonotype was recorded at least ten times. Mismatch with germline at one junction end may stem from a read error. V is TRBV5-1 and J is TRBJ2-1, with TRBD2 matching over 8 bases. CDR3 length equals 13 residues. Looked up from germline, CDR1 is SGHRS and CDR2 is YFSETQ. CDR3 nucleotide sequence: TGCGCCAGCAGCTCTGAGCTAAGCGGGGGAATTGTCTTC. It specifies CASSSELSGGIVF.

The chain couples TRBV4-2 to TRBJ2-4; TRBD1 agrees at 10 bases. Germline assignment: CDR1 LGHNA and CDR2 YNFKEQ. Trimming at V came to 4 bases and at J to 9 bases, leaving 3 bases not matched to a gene. CDR3 length: 13 amino acids. CDR3 coding DNA: TGTGCCAGCAGCCCAGGACAGGGGGGCATTCAGTACTTC. It codes for CASSPGQGGIQYF.

This clonotype occurred a few times. The chain recombines TRBV5-1 with TRBJ1-1; D is possibly TRBD1 (6 bases). Germline CDR1 reads SGHRS; CDR2 reads YFSETQ. V was trimmed by 1 base and J by 0 bases, leaving 16 bases between them. The CDR3 contains 17 residues. The DNA of the CDR3 is TGCGCCAGCAGCTTGTTGGTCCAGGGGAGAATGAACACTGAAGCTTTCTTT. This sequence encodes CASSLLVQGRMNTEAFF.

The chain has TRBV5-5 and TRBJ1-4; TRBD1 aligns across 7 bases. Per germline, CDR1 SGHKS and CDR2 YYEKEE (reference sequence). The CDR3 totals 15 residues. The V segment lost 3 bases and the J segment 3 bases; nucleotides outside the gene matches: 5. This chain's CDR3 is CASSWGTVSNEKLFF. CDR3 coding DNA: TGTGCCAGCAGCTGGGGGACAGTTTCTAATGAAAAACTGTTTTTT.

In its sample, this clonotype was seen a few times. The rearrangement joins TRBV27 to TRBJ2-7; D uncertain. The length of the CDR3 is 16 residues. Germline lookup yields CDR1 MNHEY and CDR2 SMNVEV (reference sequence). Between the trimmed V and J ends, which lost 6 bases and 0 bases, there was a span of 18 bases. CDR3 amino acids: CASSRASLGSSYEQYF. The CDR3 nucleotides are TGTGCCAGCAGCCGGGCCTCTCTAGGGTCCTCCTACGAGCAGTACTTC.

V usage is TRBV7-6 and J usage is TRBJ2-3; D possibly corresponds to TRBD1 (5 bases). Deletions cut 5 bases from V and 1 base from J, with 19 bases between. Germline loops: CDR1 SGHVS, CDR2 FNYEAQ. The CDR3 loop spans 17 amino acids. The CDR3 DNA sequence: TGTGCCAGCAGCCTGAGACGGACACTGTCGGGCACAGATACGCAGTATTTT. Translated, it gives CASSLRRTLSGTDTQYF.

This clonotype was counted ten times or more. The CDR3, as DNA: TGTGCCAGCGCGAACGGCTGGGGCAATCAGCCCCAGCATTTT. Its protein product is CASANGWGNQPQHF. The chain employs TRBV12-3 or TRBV12-4 and TRBJ1-5; unclear D gene. The length of the CDR3 is 14 residues. V lost 8 bases and J 2 bases, leaving 13 bases between the germline ends.

The chain recombines TRBV10-2 with TRBJ1-5; TRBD1 matches 9 bases. The CDR3 is 18 amino acids. V shed 6 bases and J 1 base; nucleotides not matched to a gene: 13. Per germline, CDR1 WSHSY and CDR2 SAAADI. CDR3 in DNA: TGCGCCAGCAGCGAAGGGACAGGGATGTTTGGCAGCAATCAGCCCCAGCATTTT. It translates to CASSEGTGMFGSNQPQHF.

The CDR3 reads CAVIGRARGLEAFF. Written as DNA, the CDR3 is TGTGCGGTAATTGGGAGGGCCCGGGGCCTTGAAGCTTTCTTT. J is TRBJ1-1 and V is TRBV28; D perhaps matches TRBD1 (5 bases). Germline V gives CDR1 MDHEN, CDR2 SYDVKM. The CDR3 contains 14 residues.

V is TRBV30 and J is TRBJ2-7; possible D gene TRBD2, 6 bases. Between the trimmed V and J ends, which lost 1 base and 1 base, there was a span of 11 bases. The germline V gene encodes CDR1 GTSNPN and CDR2 SVGIG (reference sequence). This CDR3 contains 14 residues. The CDR3 nucleotides are TGTGCCTGGAGTGGGGAGGCAGAATCCTACGAGCAGTACTTC. This codes for CAWSGEAESYEQYF.

This clonotype showed up just a few times. V is TRBV5-4 and J is TRBJ2-3; possibly TRBD1 for D (6 bases). CDR3 size: 13 residues. V lost 7 bases, J lost 9 bases, and 18 bases lay in between. Per the germline V gene, CDR1 is SGHNT and CDR2 is YYREEE (reference sequence). CDR3 DNA: TGTGCCAGCGTGCACCAGGGGCAGGGAACGCAGTATTTT. Translating gives CASVHQGQGTQYF.

This sequence joins TRBV5-1 and TRBJ2-2; TRBD2 matches at 7 bases. Germline loops: CDR1 SGHRS, CDR2 YFSETQ. The CDR3 consists of 17 residues. With 0 bases clipped from V and 7 bases from J, the junction kept 12 bases outside the gene matches. Here the CDR3 DNA reads TGCGCCAGCAGCTTGGCATGGGCCCCCCCGGGAGGCGGGGAGCTGTTTTTT. It encodes CASSLAWAPPGGGELFF.